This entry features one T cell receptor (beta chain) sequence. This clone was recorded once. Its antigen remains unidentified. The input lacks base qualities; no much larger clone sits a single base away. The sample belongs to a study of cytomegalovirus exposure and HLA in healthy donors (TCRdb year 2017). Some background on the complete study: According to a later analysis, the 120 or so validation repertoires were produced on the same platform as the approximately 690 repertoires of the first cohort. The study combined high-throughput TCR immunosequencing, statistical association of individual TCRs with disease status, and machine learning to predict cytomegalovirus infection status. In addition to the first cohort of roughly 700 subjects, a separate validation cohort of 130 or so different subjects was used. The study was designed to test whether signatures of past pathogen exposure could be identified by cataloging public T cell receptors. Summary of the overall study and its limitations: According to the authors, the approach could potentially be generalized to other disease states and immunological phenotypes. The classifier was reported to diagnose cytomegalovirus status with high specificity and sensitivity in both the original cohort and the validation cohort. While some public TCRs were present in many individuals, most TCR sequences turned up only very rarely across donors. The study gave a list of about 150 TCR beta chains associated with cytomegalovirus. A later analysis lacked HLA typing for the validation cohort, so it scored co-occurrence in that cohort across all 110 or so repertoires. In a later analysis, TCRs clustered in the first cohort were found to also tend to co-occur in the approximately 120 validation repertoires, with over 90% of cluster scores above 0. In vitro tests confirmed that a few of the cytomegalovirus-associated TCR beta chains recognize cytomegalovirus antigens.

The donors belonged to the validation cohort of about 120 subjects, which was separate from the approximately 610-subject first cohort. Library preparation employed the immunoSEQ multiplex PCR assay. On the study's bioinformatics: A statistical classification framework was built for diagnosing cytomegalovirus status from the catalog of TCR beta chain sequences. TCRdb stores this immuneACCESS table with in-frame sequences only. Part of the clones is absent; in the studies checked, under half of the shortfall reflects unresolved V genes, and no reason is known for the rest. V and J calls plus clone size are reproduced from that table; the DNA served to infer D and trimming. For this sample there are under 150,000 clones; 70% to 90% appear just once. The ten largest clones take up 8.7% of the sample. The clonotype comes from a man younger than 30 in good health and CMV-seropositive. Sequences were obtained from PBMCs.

The nucleotides are TGTGCCACCCAGGCGGGGGGGACCTACAATGAGCAGTTCTTC. Its protein product is CATQAGGTYNEQFF. The chain uses TRBV15 and TRBJ2-1; 9 nucleotides in the junction match TRBD2. There are 14 amino acids in the CDR3, from cysteine to phenylalanine inclusive. The entry retains the CDR3 DNA only, 42 bases that are in frame from base 1. In the germline V gene (reference sequence), CDR1 corresponds to LNHNV and CDR2 to YYDKDF. V and J are trimmed by 8 bases and 2 bases, and the gene matches miss 4 bases of the junction.